The entry below gives a single T cell receptor (beta chain) sequence along with its context. The sample belongs to a study of OX40 agonist ivuxolimab in advanced cancers. The data were produced by immunoSEQ multiplex PCR, yet TCRdb's version contains in-frame clones alone and is incomplete. The sample lists around 86,000 clones, just over 90% occurring once. V lost 3 bases, J lost 9 bases, and 15 bases lay in between. Germline CDR1 is SGHTA and CDR2 is FQGNSA. There are 14 residues in the CDR3. The TCR originated in an adult with an advanced solid tumor such as melanoma, head and neck, liver or kidney cancer. This chain uses TRBV7-2 with TRBJ2-1; D tentatively reads TRBD1 or TRBD2 (5 bases each). The sequencing here drew on CD4+ or CD8+ T cells sorted from blood, taken in a trial of the OX40 agonist ivuxolimab. The CDR3 coding sequence is TGTGCCAGCAGCTTTTCGGGACCCCAAGCTGAGCAGTTCTTC. Encoded protein: CASSFSGPQAEQFF.